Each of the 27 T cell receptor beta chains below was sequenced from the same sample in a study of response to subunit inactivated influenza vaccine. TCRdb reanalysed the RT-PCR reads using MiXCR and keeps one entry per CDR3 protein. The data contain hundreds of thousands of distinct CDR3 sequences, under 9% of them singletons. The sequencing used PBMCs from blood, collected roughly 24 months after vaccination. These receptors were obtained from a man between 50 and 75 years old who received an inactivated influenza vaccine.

CDR3 residues: CATSDQGSETQYF. The DNA for the CDR3 is TGTGCCACCAGTGATCAGGGATCGGAGACCCAGTACTTC. This chain links TRBV24-1 with TRBJ2-5; the D gene is possibly TRBD1 (5 bases). The germline gives CDR1 KGHDR, CDR2 SFDVKD. V was cut by 3 bases and J by 5 bases, with 9 bases left in between. This CDR3 comprises 13 residues.

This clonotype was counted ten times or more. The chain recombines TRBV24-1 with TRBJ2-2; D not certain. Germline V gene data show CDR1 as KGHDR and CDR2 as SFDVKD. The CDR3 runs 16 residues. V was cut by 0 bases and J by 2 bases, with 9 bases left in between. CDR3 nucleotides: TGTGCCACCAGTGATTTGCCCAAGGAAAACACCGGGGAGCTGTTTTTT. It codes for CATSDLPKENTGELFF.

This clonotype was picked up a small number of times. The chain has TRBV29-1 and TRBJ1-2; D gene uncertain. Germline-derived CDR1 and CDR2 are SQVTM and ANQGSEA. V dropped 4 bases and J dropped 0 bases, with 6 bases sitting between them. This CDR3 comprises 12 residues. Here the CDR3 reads CSVAGANYGYTF. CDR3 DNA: TGCAGCGTTGCTGGGGCTAACTATGGCTACACCTTC.

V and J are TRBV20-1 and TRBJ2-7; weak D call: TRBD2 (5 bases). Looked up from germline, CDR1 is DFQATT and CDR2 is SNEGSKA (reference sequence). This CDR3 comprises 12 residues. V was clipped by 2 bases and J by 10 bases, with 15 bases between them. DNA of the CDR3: TGCAGTGCTAGATTTCGGGATTTCATCCAGTACTTC. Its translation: CSARFRDFIQYF.

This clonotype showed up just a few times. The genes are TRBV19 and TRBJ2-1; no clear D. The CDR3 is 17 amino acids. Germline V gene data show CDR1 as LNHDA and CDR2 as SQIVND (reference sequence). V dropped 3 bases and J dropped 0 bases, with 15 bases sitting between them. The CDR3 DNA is TGTGCCAGTAGTATTAGGGTGGGTTTGAGCTCCTACAATGAGCAGTTCTTC. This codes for CASSIRVGLSSYNEQFF.

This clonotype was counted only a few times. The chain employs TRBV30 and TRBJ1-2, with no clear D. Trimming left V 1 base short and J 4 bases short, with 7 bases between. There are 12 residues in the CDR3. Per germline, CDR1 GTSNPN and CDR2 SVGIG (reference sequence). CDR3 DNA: TGTGCCTGGAGTGAGGGAATCTATGGCTACACCTTC. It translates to CAWSEGIYGYTF.

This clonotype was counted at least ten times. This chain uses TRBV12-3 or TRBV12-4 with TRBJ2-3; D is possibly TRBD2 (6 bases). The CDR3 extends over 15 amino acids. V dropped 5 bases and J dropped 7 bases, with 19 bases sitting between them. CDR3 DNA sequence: TGTGCCAGCAGTCCCCTAGGGGACTTTAAGAATACGCAGTATTTT. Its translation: CASSPLGDFKNTQYF.

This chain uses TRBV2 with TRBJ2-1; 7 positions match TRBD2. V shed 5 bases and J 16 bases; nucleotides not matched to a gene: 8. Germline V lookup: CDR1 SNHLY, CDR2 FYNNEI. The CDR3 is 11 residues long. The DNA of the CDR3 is TGTGCCAGCAGTCCCTTCGCGGGGGTTTTCTTC. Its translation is CASSPFAGVFF.

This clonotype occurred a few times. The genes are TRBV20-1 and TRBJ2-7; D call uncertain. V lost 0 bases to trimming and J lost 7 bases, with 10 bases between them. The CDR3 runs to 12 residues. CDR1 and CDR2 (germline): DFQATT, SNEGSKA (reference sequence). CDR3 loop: CSARDWAEEQYF. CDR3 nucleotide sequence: TGCAGTGCTAGAGATTGGGCGGAGGAGCAGTACTTC.

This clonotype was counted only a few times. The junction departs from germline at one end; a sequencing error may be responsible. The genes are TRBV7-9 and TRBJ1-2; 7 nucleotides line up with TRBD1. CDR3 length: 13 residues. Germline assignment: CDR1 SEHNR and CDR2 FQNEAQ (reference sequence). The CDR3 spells CASSFRDSSGVAF. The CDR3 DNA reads TGTGCCAGCAGCTTCCGGGACAGTTCAGGGGTGGCTTTC.

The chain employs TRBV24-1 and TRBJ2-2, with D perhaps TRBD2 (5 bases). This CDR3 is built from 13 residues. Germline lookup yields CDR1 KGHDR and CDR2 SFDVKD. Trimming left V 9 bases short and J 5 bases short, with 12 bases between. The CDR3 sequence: CATSRTGTGELFF. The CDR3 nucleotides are TGTGCCACCTCAAGAACGGGGACCGGGGAGCTGTTTTTT.

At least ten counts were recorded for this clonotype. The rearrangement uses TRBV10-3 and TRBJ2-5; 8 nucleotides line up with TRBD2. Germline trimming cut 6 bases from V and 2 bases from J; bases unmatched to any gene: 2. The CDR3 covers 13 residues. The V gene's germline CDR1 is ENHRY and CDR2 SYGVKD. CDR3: CAIRIAGQETQYF. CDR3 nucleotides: TGTGCCATCAGAATAGCGGGACAAGAGACCCAGTACTTC.

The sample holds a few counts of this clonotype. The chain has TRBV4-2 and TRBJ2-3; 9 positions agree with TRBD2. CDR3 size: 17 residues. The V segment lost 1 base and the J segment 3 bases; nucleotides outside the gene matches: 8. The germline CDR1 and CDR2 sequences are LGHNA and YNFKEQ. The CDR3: CASSQGVAREGTDTQYF. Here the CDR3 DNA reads TGTGCCAGCAGCCAAGGGGTTGCGCGGGAGGGTACAGATACGCAGTATTTT.

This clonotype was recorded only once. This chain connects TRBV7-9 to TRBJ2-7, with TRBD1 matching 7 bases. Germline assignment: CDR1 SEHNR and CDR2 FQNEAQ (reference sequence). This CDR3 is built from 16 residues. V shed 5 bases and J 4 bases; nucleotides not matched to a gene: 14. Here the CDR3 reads CASSGTALVSSYEQYF. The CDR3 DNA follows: TGTGCCAGCAGCGGGACAGCCCTGGTTAGCAGTTACGAGCAGTACTTC.

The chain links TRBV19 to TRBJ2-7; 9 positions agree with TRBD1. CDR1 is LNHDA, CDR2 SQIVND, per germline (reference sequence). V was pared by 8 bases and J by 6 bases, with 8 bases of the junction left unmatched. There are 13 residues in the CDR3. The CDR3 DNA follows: TGTGCCAGTTCTGCGGGACAGGGATCCGAGCAGTACTTC. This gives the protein CASSAGQGSEQYF.

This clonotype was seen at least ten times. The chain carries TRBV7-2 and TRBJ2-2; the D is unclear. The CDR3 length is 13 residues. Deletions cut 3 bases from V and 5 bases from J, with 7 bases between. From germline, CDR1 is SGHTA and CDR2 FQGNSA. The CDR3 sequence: CASSFSLTGELFF. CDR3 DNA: TGTGCCAGCAGCTTTTCGTTGACCGGGGAGCTGTTTTTT.

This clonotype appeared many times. The CDR3 nucleotides are TGTGCCAGCAGTTTTAATCTCGACGCTTCCTACGAGCAGTACTTC. Translation gives CASSFNLDASYEQYF. This chain uses TRBV12-3 or TRBV12-4 with TRBJ2-7; no firm D call. This CDR3 is 15 amino acids long. V was trimmed by 3 bases and J by 1 base, leaving 13 bases between them.

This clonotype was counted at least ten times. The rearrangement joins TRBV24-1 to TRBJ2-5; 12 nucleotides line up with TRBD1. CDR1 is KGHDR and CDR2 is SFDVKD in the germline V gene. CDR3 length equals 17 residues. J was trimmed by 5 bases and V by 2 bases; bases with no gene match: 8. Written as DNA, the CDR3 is TGTGCCACCAGTGATTCCGCCGGGACAGGGGGCTGGGAGACCCAGTACTTC. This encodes CATSDSAGTGGWETQYF.

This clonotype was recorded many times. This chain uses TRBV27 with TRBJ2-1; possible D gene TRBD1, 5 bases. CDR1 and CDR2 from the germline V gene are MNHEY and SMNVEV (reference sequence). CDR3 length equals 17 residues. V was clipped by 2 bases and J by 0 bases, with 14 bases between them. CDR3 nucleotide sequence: TGTGCCAGCAGTTTAGGGTGGGGCCAGAGCTCCTACAATGAGCAGTTCTTC. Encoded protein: CASSLGWGQSSYNEQFF.

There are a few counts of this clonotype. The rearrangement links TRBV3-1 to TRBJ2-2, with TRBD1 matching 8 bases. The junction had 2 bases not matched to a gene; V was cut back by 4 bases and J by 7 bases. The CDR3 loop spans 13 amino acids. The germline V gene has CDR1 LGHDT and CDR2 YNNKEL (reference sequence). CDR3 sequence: CASSPGGGGELFF. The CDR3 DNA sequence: TGTGCCAGCAGCCCAGGGGGCGGCGGGGAGCTGTTTTTT.

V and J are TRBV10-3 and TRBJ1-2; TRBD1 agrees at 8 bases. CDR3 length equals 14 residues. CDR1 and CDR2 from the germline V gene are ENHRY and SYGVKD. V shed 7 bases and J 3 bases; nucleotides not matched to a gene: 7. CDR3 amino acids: CAITQGAQDYGYTF. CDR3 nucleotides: TGTGCCATCACCCAGGGGGCCCAAGACTATGGCTACACCTTC.

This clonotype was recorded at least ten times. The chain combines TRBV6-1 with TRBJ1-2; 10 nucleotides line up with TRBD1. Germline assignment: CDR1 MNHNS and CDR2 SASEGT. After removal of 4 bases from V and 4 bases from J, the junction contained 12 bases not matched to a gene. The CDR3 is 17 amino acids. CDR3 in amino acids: CASSAEDPGQGLYGYTF. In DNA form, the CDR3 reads TGTGCCAGCAGTGCCGAGGACCCGGGACAGGGGCTCTATGGCTACACCTTC.

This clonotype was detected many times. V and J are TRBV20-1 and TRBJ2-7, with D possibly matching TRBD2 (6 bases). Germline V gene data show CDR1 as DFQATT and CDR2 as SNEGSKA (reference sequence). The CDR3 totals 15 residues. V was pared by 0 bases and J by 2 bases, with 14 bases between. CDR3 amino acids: CSARDRDGGAYEQYF. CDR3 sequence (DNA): TGCAGTGCTAGAGATCGGGACGGGGGTGCCTACGAGCAGTACTTC.

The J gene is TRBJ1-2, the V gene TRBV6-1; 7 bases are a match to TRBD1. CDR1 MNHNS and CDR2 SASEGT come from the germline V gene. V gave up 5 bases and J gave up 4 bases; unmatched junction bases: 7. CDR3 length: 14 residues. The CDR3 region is CASSRGQRIYGYTF. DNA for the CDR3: TGTGCCAGCAGTCGGGGACAGAGAATCTATGGCTACACCTTC.

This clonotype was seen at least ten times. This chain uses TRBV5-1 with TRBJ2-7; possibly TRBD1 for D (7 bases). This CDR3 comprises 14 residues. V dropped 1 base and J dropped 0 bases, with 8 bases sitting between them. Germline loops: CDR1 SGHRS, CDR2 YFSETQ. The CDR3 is CASSLQGGSYEQYF. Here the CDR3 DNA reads TGCGCCAGCAGCTTGCAGGGGGGCTCCTACGAGCAGTACTTC.

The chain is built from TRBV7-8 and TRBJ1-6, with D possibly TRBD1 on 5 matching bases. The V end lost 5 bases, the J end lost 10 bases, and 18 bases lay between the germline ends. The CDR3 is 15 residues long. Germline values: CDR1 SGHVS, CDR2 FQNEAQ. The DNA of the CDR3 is TGTGCCAGCAGCATCGGGGCGGGGGTCGACTCACCCCTCCACTTT. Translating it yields CASSIGAGVDSPLHF. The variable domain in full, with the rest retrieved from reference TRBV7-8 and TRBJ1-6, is GAGVSQSPRYKVAKRGQDVALRCDPISGHVSLFWYQQALGQGPEFLTYFQNEAQLDKSGLPSDRFFAERPEGSVSTLKIQRTQQEDSAVYLCASSIGAGVDSPLHFGNGTRLTVT.

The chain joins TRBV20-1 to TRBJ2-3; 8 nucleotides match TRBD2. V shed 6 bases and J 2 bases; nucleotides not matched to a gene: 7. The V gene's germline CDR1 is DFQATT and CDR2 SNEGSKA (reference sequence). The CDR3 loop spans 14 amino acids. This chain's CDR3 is CSAPRREATDTQYF. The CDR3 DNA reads TGCAGTGCCCCGAGGCGGGAGGCCACAGATACGCAGTATTTT.